The 6 T cell receptor beta chains in this list originate from one sample, sequenced in a study of beta chain features in type 1 diabetes. All of the isolated RNA was reverse transcribed, so expressed TCRB transcripts were sequenced. Generated by immunoSEQ multiplex PCR, the TCRdb table keeps only in-frame clones and is missing some. Of some 330,000 clones in the sample, around 12% are singletons; the top ten hold approximately 0.01%. Broader study findings: For Type 1 diabetes patients, all four CD4+ subsets carried TCRB CDR3s that were moderately but significantly shorter.

No cognate antigen is known for these TCRs. Sequencing was carried out using naive CD4+ T cells from blood. Receptors were obtained from a young woman with type 1 diabetes.

The chain carries TRBV18 and TRBJ1-1, with a tentative D call TRBD1 (5 bases). Trimming cost V 0 bases and J 0 bases, with 8 bases left between them. The CDR3 is made up of 15 amino acids. CDR1 and CDR2 (germline): KGHSH, LQKENI. The chain's CDR3 is CASSPPGGMNTEAFF. The CDR3 DNA sequence: TGTGCCAGCTCACCACCGGGGGGGATGAACACTGAAGCTTTCTTT. The complete variable domain, with remaining parts taken from reference TRBV18 and TRBJ1-1, reads NAGVMQNPRHLVRRRGQEARLRCSPMKGHSHVYWYRQLPEEGLKFMVYLQKENIIDESGMPKERFSAEFPKEGPSILRIQQVVRGDSAAYFCASSPPGGMNTEAFFGQGTRLTVV.

The J gene is TRBJ2-1, the V gene TRBV10-3; 11 bases align to TRBD2. Germline-derived CDR1 and CDR2 are ENHRY and SYGVKD. CDR3 size: 20 residues. V trimming: 6 bases; J trimming: 0 bases; junction bases outside the gene matches: 16. In nucleotides, the CDR3 is TGTGCCATCAGCCTGAATACCGGGACTAGCGGACCGAGCTCCTACAATGAGCAGTTCTTC. Its protein product is CAISLNTGTSGPSSYNEQFF.

The gene calls are TRBV5-1 and TRBJ2-5, with 12 bases lining up with TRBD2. The CDR3 extends over 17 amino acids. CDR1 and CDR2 (germline): SGHRS, YFSETQ. V lost 7 bases, J lost 4 bases, and 14 bases stayed unmatched. CDR3 sequence reads: CASGQYFTSGRPETQYF. The CDR3 nucleotides read TGCGCCAGCGGGCAGTACTTCACTAGCGGGAGGCCAGAGACCCAGTACTTC. Together with reference TRBV5-1 and TRBJ2-5, the CDR3 gives the full variable domain: KAGVTQTPRYLIKTRGQQVTLSCSPISGHRSVSWYQQTPGQGLQFLFEYFSETQRNKGNFPGRFSGRQFSNSRSEMNVSTLELGDSALYLCASGQYFTSGRPETQYFGPGTRLLVL.

This clone appeared a few times. The chain carries TRBV19 and TRBJ2-5; TRBD2 aligns across 9 bases. Looked up from germline, CDR1 is LNHDA and CDR2 is SQIVND (reference sequence). The trim removed 5 bases at V and 3 bases at J, leaving 4 bases unmatched. This CDR3 contains 14 residues. CDR3 DNA: TGTGCCAGTAGTGGATCTAGCGGGGAAGAGACCCAGTACTTC. This encodes CASSGSSGEETQYF.

In this sample, this clone turned up a few times. The chain joins TRBV20-1 to TRBJ2-3; D perhaps matches TRBD2 (6 bases). This CDR3 is 11 amino acids long. Per germline, CDR1 DFQATT and CDR2 SNEGSKA (reference sequence). The ends were cut back, 3 bases at V and 10 bases at J, with 11 bases in the middle. CDR3 bases: TGCAGTGCTAGTCACGGGAGCTCGCAGTATTTT. Protein: CSASHGSSQYF.

This clone was detected a few times. V gene TRBV5-4 combines with J gene TRBJ2-3; 13 bases fit TRBD2. The germline V gene has CDR1 SGHNT and CDR2 YYREEE (reference sequence). This CDR3 spans 16 amino acids. V shed 0 bases, J shed 4 bases, and the junction held 2 bases outside the gene matches. The CDR3 nucleotides read TGTGCCAGCAGCTTGGGACTAGCGGGGGGCGCAGATACGCAGTATTTT. This translates into CASSLGLAGGADTQYF.